The 18 T cell receptor beta chains below all came from one sample that was sequenced in a study of blood T cells in healthy people across ages. Alongside a J-beta primer mix, a sample-barcoded 5' primer served in a second PCR lasting about 7 to 11 cycles. TCRdb re-analysed the 5' RACE reads in MiXCR, keeping a single row per CDR3 protein. The profile shows approximately 960,000 distinct CDR3 sequences, about 27% of them singletons. These data are also associated with another study on T cells of mothers and their children.

The sequenced sample was blood. Every receptor here comes from a woman between 35 and 50 years old in good health.

The rearrangement links TRBV12-3 or TRBV12-4 to TRBJ1-5, with unresolved D. V gave up 4 bases and J gave up 4 bases, with 17 bases separating them. This CDR3 is built from 16 residues. CDR3 loop: CASSSSSGSLNQPQHF. The CDR3 coding sequence is TGTGCCAGCAGTTCCTCGTCAGGTTCGTTAAATCAGCCCCAGCATTTT.

V and J are TRBV7-9 and TRBJ1-5; D unclear. Deletions cut 5 bases from V and 10 bases from J, with 12 bases between. The germline V gene encodes CDR1 SEHNR and CDR2 FQNEAQ (reference sequence). The length of the CDR3 is 12 residues. CDR3 in amino acids: CASSEGSTPQHF. For the CDR3, the DNA is TGTGCCAGCAGCGAGGGCTCAACACCCCAGCATTTT. The full variable domain, with the rest looked up from reference TRBV7-9 and TRBJ1-5, is DTGVSQNPRHKITKRGQNVTFRCDPISEHNRLYWYRQTLGQGPEFLTYFQNEAQLEKSRLLSDRFSAERPKGSFSTLEIQRTEQGDSAMYLCASSEGSTPQHFGDGTRLSIL.

Ten or more counts support this clonotype. The rearrangement joins TRBV29-1 to TRBJ2-1; no firm D call. Germline-derived CDR1 and CDR2 are SQVTM and ANQGSEA. This CDR3 region has 14 residues. V was shortened by 5 bases and J by 0 bases, with 11 bases between the two germline ends. CDR3 coding DNA: TGCAGCGTTATACCGGTTTTCTCCTACAATGAGCAGTTCTTC. Its protein product is CSVIPVFSYNEQFF.

This clonotype was recorded at least ten times. V gene TRBV20-1 combines with J gene TRBJ2-2; 10 bases align to TRBD2. Germline V gives CDR1 DFQATT, CDR2 SNEGSKA (reference sequence). V lost 3 bases, J lost 7 bases, and 8 bases stayed unmatched. The CDR3 extends over 15 amino acids. The CDR3 loop reads CSARVAGGPSGELFF. DNA of the CDR3: TGCAGTGCTAGGGTAGCGGGGGGCCCGAGCGGGGAGCTGTTTTTT.

On this clonotype: One base away lies a much larger clone, so this may be a sequencing read error. The chain carries TRBV6-1 and TRBJ1-1; TRBD1 matches at 7 bases. Trimming removed 6 bases from V and 1 base from J; junction bases left unmatched: 2. The CDR3 contains 13 residues. The germline V gene has CDR1 MNHNS and CDR2 SASEGT. CDR3 nucleotides: TGTGCCAGCAGACGGGACAGGAACACTGAAGCTTTCTTT. This sequence encodes CASRRDRNTEAFF.

This clonotype appeared a few times. Being one base from a much bigger clone, this may be a read error. The chain is built from TRBV10-3 and TRBJ2-1; TRBD1 matches 8 bases. This CDR3 comprises 14 residues. J was trimmed by 10 bases and V by 4 bases; bases with no gene match: 9. Looked up from germline, CDR1 is ENHRY and CDR2 is SYGVKD. In DNA, the CDR3 is TGTGCCATCAGTGGGACAGGGTATACCTACGAGCAGTTCTTC. Translating it yields CAISGTGYTYEQFF.

This clonotype was seen repeatedly, ten times or more. The V gene is TRBV20-1, the J gene TRBJ2-1; TRBD2 matches 11 bases. Germline CDR1 is DFQATT and CDR2 is SNEGSKA (reference sequence). After removal of 5 bases from V and 6 bases from J, the junction contained 6 bases not matched to a gene. The CDR3 consists of 14 residues. In DNA, the CDR3 is TGCAGTGCTGTAGCGGGGGGGCCGGGCAATGAGCAGTTCTTC. This encodes CSAVAGGPGNEQFF.

This clonotype was seen at least ten times. The V gene is TRBV5-1, the J gene TRBJ2-3; possibly TRBD1 for D (5 bases). V lost 2 bases and J lost 4, with 8 bases in between. Germline loops: CDR1 SGHRS, CDR2 YFSETQ. CDR3 length: 13 residues. The CDR3 here is CASSLRQSDTQYF. The CDR3 coding sequence is TGCGCCAGCAGCTTAAGACAGTCAGATACGCAGTATTTT.

As regards this clonotype: This may arise from a read error, as a much more abundant clone is one base away. The rearrangement joins TRBV28 to TRBJ2-5, with no clear D. CDR3 length equals 12 residues. CDR1 is MDHEN and CDR2 is SYDVKM in the germline V gene. V dropped 6 bases and J dropped 5 bases, with 10 bases sitting between them. The CDR3 DNA reads TGTGCCAGCAGAGTGGATTGGGAGACCCAGTACTTC. Encoded protein: CASRVDWETQYF.

To note about this clonotype: A much bigger clone sits one base away, suggesting this may be a read error. The gene calls are TRBV28 and TRBJ1-5, with TRBD1 as a possible D gene (5 bases). The CDR3 has 13 amino acids. The germline V gene encodes CDR1 MDHEN and CDR2 SYDVKM. CDR3: CAGRWGSNQPQHF. Here the CDR3 DNA reads TGTGCCGGCAGGTGGGGGAGCAATCAGCCCCAGCATTTT.

CDR3 in DNA: TGTGCCAGCAGCCCCACGGGACAGGGGTATGTGCCTCCGTACTTC. Its protein product is CASSPTGQGYVPPYF. J is TRBJ2-5 and V is TRBV7-9, with 10 bases matching TRBD1. This CDR3 has 15 amino acids. CDR1 is SEHNR, CDR2 FQNEAQ, per germline (reference sequence). Trimming cost V 5 bases and J 13 bases; bases outside gene matches: 16. Full variable domain (missing parts from reference TRBV7-9 and TRBJ2-5): DTGVSQNPRHKITKRGQNVTFRCDPISEHNRLYWYRQTLGQGPEFLTYFQNEAQLEKSRLLSDRFSAERPKGSFSTLEIQRTEQGDSAMYLCASSPTGQGYVPPYFGPGTRLLVL.

The sample holds a few counts of this clonotype. CDR3 protein: CASSFGGAGEQYF. CDR3 DNA: TGTGCCAGCAGCTTCGGGGGGGCTGGGGAGCAGTACTTC. The chain carries TRBV7-2 and TRBJ2-7; 8 bases match TRBD2. V shed 3 bases, J shed 7 bases, and the junction held 5 bases outside the gene matches. CDR3 length: 13 residues. From germline, CDR1 is SGHTA and CDR2 FQGNSA.

On this clonotype itself: A much larger clone differs from this one at a single base, so this may be a read error. The chain links TRBV6-5 to TRBJ2-7, with D maybe TRBD1 (6 bases). The J call is uncertain, as TRBJ2-5 better fits the DNA end. The CDR3 extends over 12 amino acids. Germline loops: CDR1 MNHEY, CDR2 SVGAGI. The CDR3 region is CASTTGWETQYF. For the CDR3, the DNA is TGTGCCAGCACAACAGGGTGGGAGACCCAGTACTTC.

This clonotype showed up just a few times. This chain uses TRBV7-8 with TRBJ2-3, with 13 bases identical to TRBD2. This CDR3 region has 17 residues. Per germline, CDR1 SGHVS and CDR2 FQNEAQ. Losses at the gene ends were 3 bases for V and 1 base for J; bases not matched to a gene: 4. The CDR3 loop is CASSFRGTSGGTDTQYF. CDR3 in DNA: TGTGCCAGCAGCTTCCGAGGGACTAGCGGGGGCACAGATACGCAGTATTTT. Full variable domain (rest looked up from reference TRBV7-8 and TRBJ2-3): GAGVSQSPRYKVAKRGQDVALRCDPISGHVSLFWYQQALGQGPEFLTYFQNEAQLDKSGLPSDRFFAERPEGSVSTLKIQRTQQEDSAVYLCASSFRGTSGGTDTQYFGPGTRLTVL.

This clonotype has a handful of counts. This chain uses TRBV13 with TRBJ1-4; 9 bases agree with TRBD1. With V trimmed by 4 bases and J by 0 bases, 12 bases remained unmatched. The CDR3 totals 19 residues. Germline loops: CDR1 PRHDT, CDR2 FYEKMQ (reference sequence). DNA of the CDR3: TGTGCCAGCAGCTCCCAAAACAGGGGGCTGGGACCAACTAATGAAAAACTGTTTTTT. This codes for CASSSQNRGLGPTNEKLFF.

The chain joins TRBV6-5 to TRBJ2-1, with a weak D call TRBD2 (7 bases). Judging by the DNA end, TRBJ2-7 fits better; the J call may be wrong. Germline CDR1 is MNHEY and CDR2 is SVGAGI. The CDR3 covers 15 residues. The CDR3 reads CASSYSGGPYNEQYF. CDR3 sequence (DNA): TGTGCCAGCAGTTACTCGGGGGGGCCCTACAATGAGCAGTACTTC.

This chain joins TRBV6-5 and TRBJ2-4; D may correspond to TRBD1 or TRBD2 (6 bases each). The J call is doubtful: the DNA matches TRBJ2-7 better. Germline V gene data show CDR1 as MNHEY and CDR2 as SVGAGI. There are 13 residues in the CDR3. CDR3 in DNA: TGTGCCAGCTCTGGGGGGACATTCTACGAGCAGTACTTC. Its protein is CASSGGTFYEQYF.

This chain joins TRBV27 and TRBJ2-7; the D is unclear. Trimming stripped 7 bases from V and 2 bases from J, with 9 bases between. This CDR3 has 12 residues. The V gene's germline CDR1 is MNHEY and CDR2 SMNVEV (reference sequence). CDR3 loop: CASIGSTYEQYF. For the CDR3, the DNA is TGTGCCAGCATCGGGTCCACCTACGAGCAGTACTTC.